The source of this T cell receptor (beta chain) is a study of blood T cell repertoires in COVID-19. The overall study: Some COVID-19 samples were acute and others convalescent; all came from the United States, Italy and Spain.

J gave up 2 bases and V 10 bases, and 6 bases lay outside the gene matches. Germline CDR1 is MNHEY and CDR2 is SVGAGI. CDR3 length: 13 amino acids. Here immunoSEQ multiplex PCR was the method, and the copy in TCRdb shows in-frame clones only, minus some. The sample records 200,000 to 250,000 clones, about 86% being singletons. This receptor was identified in a man aged 55 to 70 with acute or convalescent COVID-19. Sequencing was performed on peripheral blood. This chain links TRBV6-5 with TRBJ2-7, with 9 bases matching TRBD1. The CDR3 DNA reads TGTGCCACCCTCCGGACAGGGGCCTACGAGCAGTACTTC. Translating gives CATLRTGAYEQYF.